This entry lists 27 T cell receptor beta chains sequenced from one sample in a study of glioma-infiltrating T cells. Using RNA template, CDR3s of TCR alpha and beta were amplified with iRepertoire arm-PCR. TCRdb itself ran the multiplex PCR reads through MiXCR, one entry per CDR3 protein. Of some 99,000 distinct CDR3 sequences in the sample, around 25% were seen once. The sample consisted of glioma tissue, nonneoplastic brain tissue, or PBMCs (not recorded which). These receptors were obtained from a human donor with low-grade glioma or glioblastoma, undergoing nonglioma brain surgery, or in good health (not recorded which).

This clonotype was recorded many times. J is TRBJ2-7 and V is TRBV19, with D unresolved. This CDR3 region has 15 residues. Trimming took 3 bases from V and 0 from J, leaving 12 bases between them. CDR1 and CDR2 (germline): LNHDA, SQIVND (reference sequence). This CDR3 is CASSIAPSSSYEQYF. The CDR3, as DNA: TGTGCCAGTAGTATTGCACCGTCAAGCTCCTACGAGCAGTACTTC.

This chain joins TRBV30 and TRBJ2-3; D not resolved. CDR3 length equals 11 residues. Germline loops: CDR1 GTSNPN, CDR2 SVGIG (reference sequence). Trimming left V 0 bases short and J 3 bases short, with 1 base between. The CDR3 region has the DNA TGTGCCTGGAGTGTTACAGATACGCAGTATTTT. It codes for CAWSVTDTQYF.

As to this clonotype: Relative to the germline gene, one junction end is altered; a read error may explain this. The chain carries TRBV27 and TRBJ1-2; possible D gene TRBD1, 6 bases. The CDR3 totals 13 residues. Per the germline V gene, CDR1 is MNHEY and CDR2 is SMNVEV (reference sequence). CDR3 nucleotides: TGTGCCAACAGTTCTGGCAGGGGCTATGGCTACACCTTC. It encodes CANSSGRGYGYTF.

This clonotype was seen ten or more times. This chain connects TRBV20-1 to TRBJ1-5, with a tentative D call TRBD1 (5 bases). The CDR3 totals 13 residues. Germline values: CDR1 DFQATT, CDR2 SNEGSKA (reference sequence). Trimming took off 6 bases at V and 0 bases at J, with 9 bases between the two ends. The CDR3 DNA reads TGCAGTGCCGCGACAGATAGCAATCAGCCCCAGCATTTT. It encodes CSAATDSNQPQHF.

There are many counts of this clonotype. The chain employs TRBV19 and TRBJ1-5; D is perhaps TRBD1 (5 bases). V gave up 2 bases and J gave up 5 bases, with 13 bases separating them. The germline V gene has CDR1 LNHDA and CDR2 SQIVND (reference sequence). The length of the CDR3 is 15 residues. Written as DNA, the CDR3 is TGTGCCAGTAGTATAATCCCCAGGGACGATCAGCCCCAGCATTTT. Translated, it gives CASSIIPRDDQPQHF.

This clonotype has ten or more counts. The J gene is TRBJ1-5, the V gene TRBV20-1, with a weak D call TRBD1 (5 bases). Germline V gene sequence: CDR1 DFQATT, CDR2 SNEGSKA (reference sequence). Trimming stripped 0 bases from V and 0 bases from J, with 9 bases between. The CDR3 runs to 15 residues. CDR3 sequence (DNA): TGCAGTGCTAGAGATAGGGGACTTAGCAATCAGCCCCAGCATTTT. Protein sequence: CSARDRGLSNQPQHF.

This clonotype has ten or more counts. The chain couples TRBV12-3 or TRBV12-4 to TRBJ1-6; TRBD1 is a possible D gene (6 bases). Trimming pared 7 bases from V and 9 bases from J, leaving 16 bases between. The CDR3 is 14 residues long. CDR3 loop: CASTQGHWGSPLHF. CDR3 in DNA: TGTGCCAGCACCCAGGGACATTGGGGTTCACCCCTCCACTTT.

This clonotype was recorded at least ten times. The chain uses TRBV29-1 and TRBJ1-3; 7 nucleotides align to TRBD1. This CDR3 has 12 amino acids. The V gene's germline CDR1 is SQVTM and CDR2 ANQGSEA. Unmatched junction bases numbered 2, after V lost 6 bases and J lost 3 bases. CDR3 sequence (DNA): TGCAGCGTGACAGGGAGTGGAAACACCATATATTTT. Translated, it gives CSVTGSGNTIYF. The full variable domain, in which reference TRBV29-1 and TRBJ1-3 provide the parts outside the CDR3, is SAVISQKPSRDICQRGTSLTIQCQVDSQVTMMFWYRQQPGQSLTLIATANQGSEATYESGFVIDKFPISRPNLTFSTLTVSNMSPEDSSIYLCSVTGSGNTIYFGEGSWLTVV.

This clonotype occurred many times. This chain links TRBV18 with TRBJ1-5; 7 bases fit TRBD1. Losses at the gene ends were 3 bases for V and 1 base for J; bases not matched to a gene: 3. CDR3 size: 15 residues. The germline V gene encodes CDR1 KGHSH and CDR2 LQKENI. CDR3 amino acids: CASSPGTESNQPQHF. The CDR3, as DNA: TGTGCCAGCTCACCTGGGACAGAAAGCAATCAGCCCCAGCATTTT.

This clonotype showed up many times. The chain uses TRBV20-1 and TRBJ2-2, with D maybe TRBD1 (5 bases). The CDR3 loop spans 14 amino acids. The germline gives CDR1 DFQATT, CDR2 SNEGSKA (reference sequence). V shed 0 bases and J shed 1 base, with 6 bases lying between them. The CDR3 sequence is CSARDRGNTGELFF. DNA of the CDR3: TGCAGTGCTAGAGATAGGGGGAACACCGGGGAGCTGTTTTTT.

This clonotype appeared many times. This chain links TRBV7-9 with TRBJ2-2; D might be TRBD1 (5 bases). Trimming took off 2 bases at V and 2 bases at J, with 12 bases between the two ends. CDR3 length equals 16 residues. Germline CDR1 and CDR2: SEHNR and FQNEAQ (reference sequence). CDR3 residues: CASSLIRALNTGELFF. CDR3 nucleotides: TGTGCCAGCAGCTTAATCAGGGCCCTAAACACCGGGGAGCTGTTTTTT.

This clonotype showed up many times. V usage is TRBV6-1 and J usage is TRBJ2-3; D remains unclear. From germline, CDR1 is MNHNS and CDR2 SASEGT. The CDR3 loop spans 14 amino acids. V lost 7 bases and J 2 bases, leaving 13 bases between the germline ends. The CDR3 reads CASTGLSFTDTQYF. The CDR3 DNA follows: TGTGCCAGCACCGGGCTATCTTTCACAGATACGCAGTATTTT.

In its sample, this clonotype was seen many times. The rearrangement joins TRBV7-2 to TRBJ2-1, with 8 bases lining up with TRBD1. The ends lost 5 bases at V and 6 bases at J; junction bases unmatched: 9. The germline V gene encodes CDR1 SGHTA and CDR2 FQGNSA. The CDR3 has 15 amino acids. The CDR3 nucleotides are TGTGCCAGCAGCGCTCGGGACAGGATGAGCAATGAGCAGTTCTTC. Translated, it gives CASSARDRMSNEQFF. Using reference TRBV7-2 and TRBJ2-1 for the parts outside the CDR3, the full variable domain is GAGVSQSPSNKVTEKGKDVELRCDPISGHTALYWYRQSLGQGLEFLIYFQGNSAPDKSGLPSDRFSAERTGGSVSTLTIQRTQQEDSAVYLCASSARDRMSNEQFFGPGTRLTVL.

This clonotype appeared many times. The V gene is TRBV4-2, the J gene TRBJ2-7; D may be TRBD1 (6 bases). CDR3 size: 14 residues. In germline, CDR1 is LGHNA, CDR2 YNFKEQ. The V and J ends lost 4 bases and 5 bases respectively, with 15 bases between them. This CDR3 reads CASSPDDRSDEQYF. DNA for the CDR3: TGTGCCAGCAGCCCCGATGACAGGAGCGACGAGCAGTACTTC.

For this clonotype: Since a much larger clone is just one base distant, this may be a read error. The chain couples TRBV6-5 to TRBJ2-7; D not certain. CDR1 is MNHEY and CDR2 is SVGAGI in the germline V gene. The CDR3 runs to 13 residues. In DNA, the CDR3 is TGCGCCAGCAGTAACCGTACAAGCTTTGAGCAGTACTTC. This translates into CASSNRTSFEQYF.

This clonotype was picked up many times. The chain joins TRBV6-1 to TRBJ1-5; no definite D call. This CDR3 is built from 9 residues. The germline gives CDR1 MNHNS, CDR2 SASEGT. Between the trimmed V and J ends, which lost 11 bases and 8 bases, there was a span of 7 bases. The CDR3 loop is CAVSEPQHF. The CDR3 DNA reads TGTGCCGTATCGGAGCCCCAGCATTTT.

The chain combines TRBV6-1 with TRBJ1-5; D possibly corresponds to TRBD1 (6 bases). This CDR3 has 16 amino acids. Trimming stripped 5 bases from V and 5 bases from J, with 19 bases between. CDR1 is MNHNS and CDR2 is SASEGT in the germline V gene. The CDR3 reads CASSPLDRRQDQPQHF. In DNA, the CDR3 is TGTGCCAGCAGTCCTCTCGACAGGAGACAGGATCAGCCCCAGCATTTT.

This clonotype was seen repeatedly, ten times or more. This chain connects TRBV12-3 or TRBV12-4 to TRBJ1-2; D gene ambiguous. V lost 3 bases to trimming and J lost 4 bases, with 9 bases between them. The CDR3 spans 13 residues. CDR3: CASSFLAFYGYTF. CDR3 DNA sequence: TGTGCCAGCAGTTTTCTGGCTTTCTATGGCTACACCTTC.

This clonotype was picked up many times. The gene calls are TRBV28 and TRBJ1-5; no firm D call. Germline lookup yields CDR1 MDHEN and CDR2 SYDVKM. V was shortened by 3 bases and J by 6 bases, with 15 bases between the two germline ends. This CDR3 has 15 amino acids. The CDR3 DNA is TGTGCCAGCAGTTTTAGCAGGACCCGCGGTCAGCCCCAGCATTTT. Its protein is CASSFSRTRGQPQHF.

This clonotype was seen ten or more times. The V gene is TRBV6-5, the J gene TRBJ2-7; TRBD1 matches 10 bases. Germline CDR1 and CDR2: MNHEY and SVGAGI. CDR3 length: 15 residues. Trimming cost V 2 bases and J 3 bases; bases outside gene matches: 4. For the CDR3, the DNA is TGTGCCAGCAGTTACGTAAGGGACAGGGGCTACGAGCAGTACTTC. Encoded protein: CASSYVRDRGYEQYF.

As regards this clonotype: Since a much larger clone is just one base distant, this may be a read error. The V call is TRBV7-3, the J call TRBJ2-3; D may be TRBD1 or TRBD2 (7 bases each). Germline lookup yields CDR1 SGHTA and CDR2 FQGTGA. The CDR3 has 19 residues. The CDR3 loop reads CASSLHLSGRPWGTDMQYF. CDR3 nucleotide sequence: TGTGCCAGCAGCTTACACTTATCCGGGAGGCCCTGGGGGACAGATATGCAGTATTTT.

Ten or more counts support this clonotype. J is TRBJ2-1 and V is TRBV5-1; D is uncertain. Germline V gene sequence: CDR1 SGHRS, CDR2 YFSETQ. The CDR3 covers 16 residues. V was trimmed by 4 bases and J by 0 bases, leaving 14 bases between them. CDR3 DNA: TGCGCCAGCAGCCCCTCCCGAGACACCTCCTACAATGAGCAGTTCTTC. Protein sequence: CASSPSRDTSYNEQFF.

This clonotype was recorded at least ten times. CDR3 nucleotides: TGTGCCAGCAGTGACAGTTCCTACGAGCAGTACTTC. Encoded protein: CASSDSSYEQYF. J is TRBJ2-7 and V is TRBV6-1; D gene uncertain. Germline V CDR1 and CDR2: MNHNS, SASEGT. V shed 3 bases and J shed 1 base, with 4 bases lying between them. The CDR3 contains 12 residues.

The chain employs TRBV6-2 or TRBV6-3 and TRBJ2-5; perhaps D is TRBD1 or TRBD2 (6 bases each). Germline V CDR1 and CDR2: MNHEY, SVGEGT. There are 14 residues in the CDR3. V was trimmed by 6 bases and J by 1 base, leaving 12 bases between them. For the CDR3, the DNA is TGTGCCAGCAGAGATCGGGGGCCCCAAGAGACCCAGTACTTC. It is translated as CASRDRGPQETQYF.

At least ten counts were recorded for this clonotype. This rearrangement joins TRBV28 to TRBJ2-1, with D perhaps TRBD2 (5 bases). V dropped 5 bases and J dropped 6 bases, with 17 bases sitting between them. From germline, CDR1 is MDHEN and CDR2 SYDVKM. CDR3 length equals 15 residues. CDR3: CASSPLGVGGNEQFF. CDR3 DNA: TGTGCCAGCAGTCCTCTCGGGGTAGGTGGCAATGAGCAGTTCTTC. The full variable domain, completed using reference TRBV28 and TRBJ2-1, is DVKVTQSSRYLVKRTGEKVFLECVQDMDHENMFWYRQDPGLGLRLIYFSYDVKMKEKGDIPEGYSVSREKKERFSLILESASTNQTSMYLCASSPLGVGGNEQFFGPGTRLTVL.

As to this clonotype: A read error is possible here, since a much larger clone lies one base away. The chain combines TRBV6-2 or TRBV6-3 with TRBJ1-1, with D possibly being TRBD1 (6 bases). There are 12 residues in the CDR3. Germline V gene sequence: CDR1 MNHEY, CDR2 SVGEGT. The V gene lost 9 bases and the J gene lost 8 bases, with 16 bases spanning the gap. The chain's CDR3 is CARSRGQSEAFF. The CDR3 DNA reads TGTGCCAGGAGCCGTGGACAGTCGGAAGCTTTCTTT.

The rearrangement joins TRBV10-3 to TRBJ1-2; D is unresolved. The CDR3 totals 16 residues. Deletions cut 1 base from V and 4 bases from J, with 16 bases between. Germline-derived CDR1 and CDR2 are ENHRY and SYGVKD. In DNA form, the CDR3 reads TGTGCCATCAGTGAGTTCGGGCCAAGCCTCAGCTATGGCTACACCTTC. It encodes CAISEFGPSLSYGYTF.